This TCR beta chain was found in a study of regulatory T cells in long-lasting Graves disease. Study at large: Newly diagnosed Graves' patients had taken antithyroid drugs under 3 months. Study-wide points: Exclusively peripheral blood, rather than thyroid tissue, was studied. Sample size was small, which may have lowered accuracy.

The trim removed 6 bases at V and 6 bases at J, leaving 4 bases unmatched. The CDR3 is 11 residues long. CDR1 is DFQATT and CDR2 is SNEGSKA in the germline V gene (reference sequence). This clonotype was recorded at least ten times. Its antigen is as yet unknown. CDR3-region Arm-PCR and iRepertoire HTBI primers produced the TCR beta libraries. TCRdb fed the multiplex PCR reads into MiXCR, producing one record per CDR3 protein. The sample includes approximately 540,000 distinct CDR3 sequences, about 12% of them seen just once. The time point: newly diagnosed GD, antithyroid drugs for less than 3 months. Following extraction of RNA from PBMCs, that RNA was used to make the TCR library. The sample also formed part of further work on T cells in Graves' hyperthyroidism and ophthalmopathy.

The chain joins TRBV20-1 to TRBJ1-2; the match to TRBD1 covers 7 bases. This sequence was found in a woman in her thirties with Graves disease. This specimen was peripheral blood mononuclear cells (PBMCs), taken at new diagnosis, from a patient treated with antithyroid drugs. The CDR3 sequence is CSALQGDGYTF. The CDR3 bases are TGCAGTGCCCTTCAGGGGGATGGCTACACCTTC.